A selection of T cell receptor beta chains follows, all from one sample in a study of T-cell memory formation after mild COVID-19. TCRdb independently ran MiXCR on the 5' RACE reads; one entry per CDR3 protein. Here the sample spans a few hundred thousand distinct CDR3 sequences, over 9% being singletons. The sample comprised PBMCs or a T cell subset sorted from them (not recorded which). Source of these receptors: a young man who had mild COVID-19 (a few samples of this study predate the infection). Cell type and time point are not known. Both conserved end residues are part of each CDR3. Each record gives: CDR3 DNA, CDR3 protein, D gene, V gene, J gene, clone size. The D gene is left open where the match is weak. Clone size is given for some rows only: seen once, a few or many times, or a class if the clone is expanded.

CDR3nt: TGCGCCAGCAGCCGGGACCGAGCTTTTTACGAGCAGTACTTC
CDR3aa: CASSRDRAFYEQYF
d_gene: NA
v_gene: TRBV5-1
j_gene: TRBJ2-7
abundance: few

CDR3nt: TGTGCCAGCAGTTTACCGTCGGGGGGGCCGGATGAGCAGTTCTTC
CDR3aa: CASSLPSGGPDEQFF
d_gene: TRBD2
v_gene: TRBV12-3/TRBV12-4
j_gene: TRBJ2-1
abundance: NA

CDR3nt: TGTGCCAGCAGTGAAGTCTCGGCAGGGAAAGAAAAACTGTTTTTT
CDR3aa: CASSEVSAGKEKLFF
d_gene: NA
v_gene: TRBV6-1
j_gene: TRBJ1-4
abundance: NA

CDR3nt: TGCAGCGTTGGATCGACTAGCGGGCCAGGGGATGAGCAGTTCTTC
CDR3aa: CSVGSTSGPGDEQFF
d_gene: TRBD2
v_gene: TRBV29-1
j_gene: TRBJ2-1
abundance: few

CDR3nt: TGCGCCAGCAGCTTGGAACCCGATTACTACGAGCAGTACTTC
CDR3aa: CASSLEPDYYEQYF
d_gene: NA
v_gene: TRBV5-1
j_gene: TRBJ2-7
abundance: many

CDR3nt: TGTGCCAGTCTTCGGATGAACACTGAAGCTTTCTTT
CDR3aa: CASLRMNTEAFF
d_gene: NA
v_gene: TRBV18
j_gene: TRBJ1-1
abundance: few

CDR3nt: TGCAGTGCTAGAGTGGGGGGACTAGCGGGGCCCTACAATGAGCAGTTCTTC
CDR3aa: CSARVGGLAGPYNEQFF
d_gene: TRBD2
v_gene: TRBV20-1
j_gene: TRBJ2-1
abundance: few

CDR3nt: TGTGCCAGCAGCTCAGGGGGCACAGATACGCAGTATTTT
CDR3aa: CASSSGGTDTQYF
d_gene: NA
v_gene: TRBV7-3
j_gene: TRBJ2-3
abundance: many

CDR3nt: TGCAGTGCCCGCGAGGTCAGGGGGTCCTACGAGCAGTACTTC
CDR3aa: CSAREVRGSYEQYF
d_gene: TRBD1
v_gene: TRBV20-1
j_gene: TRBJ2-7
abundance: NA

CDR3nt: TGCGCCAGCAGCCCCGCCTCTGGGGCCAACGTCCTGACTTTC
CDR3aa: CASSPASGANVLTF
d_gene: NA
v_gene: TRBV5-1
j_gene: TRBJ2-6
abundance: few

CDR3nt: TGTGCCACCAGTGATTTCAGGACAGGGGGAACAGATACGCAGTATTTT
CDR3aa: CATSDFRTGGTDTQYF
d_gene: TRBD1
v_gene: TRBV24-1
j_gene: TRBJ2-3
abundance: few

CDR3nt: TGTGCCAGCAGCCAGCCTGGGACCGAGGGCCAAGAGACCCAGTACTTC
CDR3aa: CASSQPGTEGQETQYF
d_gene: NA
v_gene: TRBV7-3
j_gene: TRBJ2-5
abundance: few

CDR3nt: TGCGCCAGCAGCTTGGCCCCAGGCTTGGAGACCCAGTACTTC
CDR3aa: CASSLAPGLETQYF
d_gene: NA
v_gene: TRBV5-1
j_gene: TRBJ2-5
abundance: many

CDR3nt: TGTGCTAGCAGCTCAGGGTGGAACACTGAAGCTTTCTTT
CDR3aa: CASSSGWNTEAFF
d_gene: NA
v_gene: TRBV7-7
j_gene: TRBJ1-1
abundance: many

CDR3nt: TGTGCCAGCAGCGCTCGCTACACAGATACGCAGTATTTT
CDR3aa: CASSARYTDTQYF
d_gene: NA
v_gene: TRBV9
j_gene: TRBJ2-3
abundance: NA

CDR3nt: TGTGCCAGCAGCTTAGGGCCGCCAGAAGATACGCAGTATTTT
CDR3aa: CASSLGPPEDTQYF
d_gene: NA
v_gene: TRBV7-2
j_gene: TRBJ2-3
abundance: few

CDR3nt: TGTGCCAGCAGTAGACACGCCAATCAGCCCCAGCATTTT
CDR3aa: CASSRHANQPQHF
d_gene: NA
v_gene: TRBV5-6
j_gene: TRBJ1-5
abundance: NA